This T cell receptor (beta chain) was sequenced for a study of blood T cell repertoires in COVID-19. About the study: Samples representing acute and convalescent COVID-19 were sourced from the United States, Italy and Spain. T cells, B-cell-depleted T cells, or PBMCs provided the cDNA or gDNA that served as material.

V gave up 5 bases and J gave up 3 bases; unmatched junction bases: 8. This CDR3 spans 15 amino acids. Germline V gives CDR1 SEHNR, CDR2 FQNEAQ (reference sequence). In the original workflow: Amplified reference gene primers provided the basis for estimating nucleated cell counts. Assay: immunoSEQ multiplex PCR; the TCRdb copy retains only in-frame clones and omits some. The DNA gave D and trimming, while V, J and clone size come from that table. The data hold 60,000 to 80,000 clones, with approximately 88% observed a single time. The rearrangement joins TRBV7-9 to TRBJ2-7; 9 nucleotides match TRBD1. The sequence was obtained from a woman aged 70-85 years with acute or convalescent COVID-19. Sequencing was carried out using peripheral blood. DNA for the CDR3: TGTGCCAGCAGCGCAGCGGGACAGGGTTACTACGAGCAGTACTTC. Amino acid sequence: CASSAAGQGYYEQYF.